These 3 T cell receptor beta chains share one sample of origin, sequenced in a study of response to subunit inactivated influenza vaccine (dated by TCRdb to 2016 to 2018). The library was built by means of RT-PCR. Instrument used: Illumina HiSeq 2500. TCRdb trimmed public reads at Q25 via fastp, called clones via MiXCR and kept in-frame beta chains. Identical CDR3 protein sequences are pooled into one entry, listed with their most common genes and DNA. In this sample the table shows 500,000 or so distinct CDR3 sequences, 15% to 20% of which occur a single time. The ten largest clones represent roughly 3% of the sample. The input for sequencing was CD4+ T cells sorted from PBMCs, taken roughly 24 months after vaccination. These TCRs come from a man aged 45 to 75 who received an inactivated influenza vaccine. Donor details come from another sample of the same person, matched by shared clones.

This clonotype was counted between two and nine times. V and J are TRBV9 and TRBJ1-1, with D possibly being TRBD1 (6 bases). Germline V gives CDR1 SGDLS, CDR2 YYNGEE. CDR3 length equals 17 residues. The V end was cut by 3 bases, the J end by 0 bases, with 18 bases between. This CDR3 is CASSAFTGGLMNTEAFF. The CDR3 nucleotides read TGTGCCAGCAGCGCCTTCACCGGGGGGCTAATGAACACTGAAGCTTTCTTT. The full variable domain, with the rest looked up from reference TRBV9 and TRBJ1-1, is DSGVTQTPKHLITATGQRVTLRCSPRSGDLSVYWYQQSLDQGLQFLIQYYNGEERAKGNILERFSAQQFPDLHSELNLSSLELGDSALYFCASSAFTGGLMNTEAFFGQGTRLTVV.

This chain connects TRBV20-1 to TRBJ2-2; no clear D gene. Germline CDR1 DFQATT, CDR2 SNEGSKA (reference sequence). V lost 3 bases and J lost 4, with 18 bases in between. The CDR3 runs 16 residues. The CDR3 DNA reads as TGCAGTGCTAGGCCAGCATTTTCAAAGTTCACCGGGGAGCTGTTTTTT. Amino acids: CSARPAFSKFTGELFF.

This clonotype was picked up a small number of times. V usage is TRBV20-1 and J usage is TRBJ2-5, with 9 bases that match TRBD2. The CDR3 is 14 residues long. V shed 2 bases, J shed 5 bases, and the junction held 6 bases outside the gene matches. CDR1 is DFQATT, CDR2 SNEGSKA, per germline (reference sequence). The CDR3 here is CSARQVAGVETQYF. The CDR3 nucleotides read TGCAGTGCTAGACAAGTAGCGGGAGTGGAGACCCAGTACTTC.